This T cell receptor (beta chain) was captured by sequencing in a study of beta chain features in type 1 diabetes. Study in general: Patients looked much like healthy donors when it came to age, gender and cell yields.

This clone turned up a few times. The antigen remains undetermined. Using CD45RO/CCR7/CD25/CD127/CD95/CD27, CD4+ naive, central memory, regulatory and stem cell-like memory cells were sorted. Sequencing targeted expressed TCRB transcripts, as all isolated RNA had been reverse transcribed. The protocol was immunoSEQ multiplex PCR, while the TCRdb copy is restricted to in-frame clones and leaves out a portion. Of fewer than 900,000 clones in the sample, about a sixth were seen once. Points from the study as a whole: Type 1 diabetes patients showed fewer insertions and more deletions at VDJ junctions.

The germline V gene has CDR1 SGDLS and CDR2 YYNGEE. J lost 0 bases, V lost 3 bases, and 7 bases had no gene match. The length of the CDR3 is 17 residues. This chain uses TRBV9 with TRBJ2-1, with 9 bases aligning to TRBD2. Sequences were obtained from naive CD4+ T cells from blood. This receptor was obtained from a woman aged 18-29 years in good health. The DNA for the CDR3 is TGTGCCAGCAGCGCTTCCACGACTAGCGGCTCCTACAATGAGCAGTTCTTC. Translating gives CASSASTTSGSYNEQFF.